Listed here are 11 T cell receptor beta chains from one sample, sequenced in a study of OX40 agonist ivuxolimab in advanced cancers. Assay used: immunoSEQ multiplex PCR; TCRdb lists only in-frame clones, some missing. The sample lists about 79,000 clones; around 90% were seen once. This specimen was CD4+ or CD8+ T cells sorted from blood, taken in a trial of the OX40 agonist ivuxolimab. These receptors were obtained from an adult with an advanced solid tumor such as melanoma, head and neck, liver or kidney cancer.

As DNA, the CDR3 is TGCGCCAGCAGCCACGGGGGGACGGGGTTGAACACTGAAGCTTTCTTT. Its protein is CASSHGGTGLNTEAFF. The chain carries TRBV4-1 and TRBJ1-1; D is perhaps TRBD1 (5 bases). Germline CDR1 is MGHRA and CDR2 is YSYEKL. The CDR3 loop spans 16 amino acids. V lost 3 bases, J lost 0 bases, and 14 bases lay in between.

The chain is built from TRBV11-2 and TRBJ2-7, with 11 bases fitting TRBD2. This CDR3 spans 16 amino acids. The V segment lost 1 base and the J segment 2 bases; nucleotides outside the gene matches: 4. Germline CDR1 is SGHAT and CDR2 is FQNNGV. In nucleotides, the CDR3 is TGTGCCAGCAGCTTAGTTTCGACTAGCGGGGCCTACGAGCAGTACTTC. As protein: CASSLVSTSGAYEQYF.

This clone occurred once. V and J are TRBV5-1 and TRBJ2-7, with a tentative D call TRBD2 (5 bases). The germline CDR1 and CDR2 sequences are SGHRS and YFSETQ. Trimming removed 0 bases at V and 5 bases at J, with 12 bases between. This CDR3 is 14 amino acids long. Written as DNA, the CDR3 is TGCGCCAGCAGCTTGGCCGCGGGTCGGGACGAGCAGTACTTC. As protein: CASSLAAGRDEQYF.

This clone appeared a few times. The CDR3 nucleotides read TGTGCCAGCAGCCGTTATCCCGGGACAGGGCGCGACGAGCAGTACTTC. Amino acid sequence: CASSRYPGTGRDEQYF. This chain uses TRBV27 with TRBJ2-7; TRBD1 agrees at 9 bases. After removal of 6 bases from V and 5 bases from J, the junction contained 14 bases not matched to a gene. The V gene's germline CDR1 is MNHEY and CDR2 SMNVEV (reference sequence). CDR3 size: 16 residues.

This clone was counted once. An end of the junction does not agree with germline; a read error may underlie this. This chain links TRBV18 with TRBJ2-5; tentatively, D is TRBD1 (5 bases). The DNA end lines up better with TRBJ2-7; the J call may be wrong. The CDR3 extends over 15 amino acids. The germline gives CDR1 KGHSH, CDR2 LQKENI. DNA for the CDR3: TGTGCCAACTCACCAGCCGGCAGGGAAACCTACGAGCAGTACTTC. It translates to CANSPAGRETYEQYF.

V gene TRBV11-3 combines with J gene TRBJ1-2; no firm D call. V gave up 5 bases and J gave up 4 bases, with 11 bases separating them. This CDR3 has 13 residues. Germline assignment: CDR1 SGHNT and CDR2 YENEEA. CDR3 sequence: CASSDRKTYGYTF. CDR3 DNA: TGTGCCAGCAGCGACCGAAAGACCTATGGCTACACCTTC.

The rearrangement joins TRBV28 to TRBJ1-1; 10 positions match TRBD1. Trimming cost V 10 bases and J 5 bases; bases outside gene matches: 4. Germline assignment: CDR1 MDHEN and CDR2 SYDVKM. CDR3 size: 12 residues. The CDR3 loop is CAIGQGETEAFF. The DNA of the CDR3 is TGTGCCATCGGACAGGGGGAAACTGAAGCTTTCTTT. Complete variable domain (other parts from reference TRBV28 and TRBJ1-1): DVKVTQSSRYLVKRTGEKVFLECVQDMDHENMFWYRQDPGLGLRLIYFSYDVKMKEKGDIPEGYSVSREKKERFSLILESASTNQTSMYLCAIGQGETEAFFGQGTRLTVV.

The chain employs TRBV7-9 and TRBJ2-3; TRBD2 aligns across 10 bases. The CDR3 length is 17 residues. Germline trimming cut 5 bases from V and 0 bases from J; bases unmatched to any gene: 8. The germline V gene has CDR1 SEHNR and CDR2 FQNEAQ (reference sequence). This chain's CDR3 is CASSPPSGRASTDTQYF. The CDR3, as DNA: TGTGCCAGCAGCCCACCGAGCGGGAGGGCCAGCACAGATACGCAGTATTTT.

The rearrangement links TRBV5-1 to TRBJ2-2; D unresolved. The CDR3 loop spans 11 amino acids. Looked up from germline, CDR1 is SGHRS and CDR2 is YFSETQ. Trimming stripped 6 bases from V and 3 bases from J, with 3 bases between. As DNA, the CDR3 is TGCGCCAGCACCGACACCGGGGAGCTGTTTTTT. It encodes CASTDTGELFF.

Written as DNA, the CDR3 is TGTGCCTCTACCGGGACCCACTCCTACTACAATGAGCAGTTCTTC. Translation gives CASTGTHSYYNEQFF. The V gene is TRBV30, the J gene TRBJ2-1; D tentatively reads TRBD1 or TRBD2 (5 bases each). Trimming removed 7 bases from V and 3 bases from J, with 19 bases in between. The CDR3 sequence is 15 residues long. CDR1 is GTSNPN and CDR2 is SVGIG in the germline V gene (reference sequence).

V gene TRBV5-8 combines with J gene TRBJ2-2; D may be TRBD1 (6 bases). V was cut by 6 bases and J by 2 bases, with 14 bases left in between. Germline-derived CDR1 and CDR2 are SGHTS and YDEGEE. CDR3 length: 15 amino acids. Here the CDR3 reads CASNTGTQNTGELFF. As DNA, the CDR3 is TGTGCCAGCAACACCGGGACACAAAACACCGGGGAGCTGTTTTTT.